This is a list of T cell receptor beta chains from one sample in a study of blood T cell repertoires in COVID-19. Produced via immunoSEQ multiplex PCR; TCRdb's table is partial and in-frame only. Among approximately 250,000 clones listed, under 85% were seen once. Sequenced input: peripheral blood. The receptors were sampled from a human donor in a cohort sampled during active COVID-19. Both conserved end residues are part of each CDR3. The D gene is left open where the match is weak. Expanded clones are given a class, and other clones once, few, many or no size at all.

TGTGCCAGCAGCGTAGTGCCAGGGCCCCCTGGAAACACCATATATTTT	CASSVVPGPPGNTIYF	NA	NA	16	TRBV9	TRBJ1-3
TGTGCCTGGAGTAAGGGGAATGCTGGGGCCAACGTCCTGACTTTC	CAWSKGNAGANVLTF	NA	NA	15	TRBV30	TRBJ2-6
TGTGCCAGTAGTATTCTGGGCGCAACTAATGAAAAACTGTTTTTT	CASSILGATNEKLFF	NA	NA	15	TRBV19	TRBJ1-4
TGCAGTGCTAGTACCGGGACTAGCGGGAGTGGGTCGTTCTTC	CSASTGTSGSGSFF	few	TRBD2	14	TRBV20-1	TRBJ2-1
TGTGCCAGCTCACCGGACGGGACAGGAAGGGAGGAGCTGTTTTTT	CASSPDGTGREELFF	NA	TRBD1	15	TRBV18	TRBJ2-2
TGTGCCAGCAGCTTCAGATGGACAGGGGACGAGCAGTTCTTC	CASSFRWTGDEQFF	NA	TRBD1	14	TRBV9	TRBJ2-1
TGTGCCAGCAGTTACTCAAAGGACAGGGCCTACGAGCAGTACTTC	CASSYSKDRAYEQYF	NA	TRBD1	15	TRBV6-6	TRBJ2-7
TGTGCCATCAGTGGAGGGGGACAGGCGAGTTTCACAGATACGCAGTATTTT	CAISGGGQASFTDTQYF	NA	TRBD1	17	TRBV10-3	TRBJ2-3
TGTGCCAGCAGCCAAGGCCGGGACAGGACGTCCTCTGGGGCCAACGTCCTGACTTTC	CASSQGRDRTSSGANVLTF	few	TRBD1	19	TRBV3-1/TRBV3-2	TRBJ2-6
TGTGCCAGCTCATCGCAGGGTGGGGATGAGCAGTTCTTC	CASSSQGGDEQFF	NA	NA	13	TRBV18	TRBJ2-1
TGTGCCAGCTTTCTCTCGGGTGGAAACACCATATATTTT	CASFLSGGNTIYF	many	NA	13	TRBV2	TRBJ1-3
TGTGCCAGCAGTCCCTCGGGGGGCCCCTACAATGAGCAGTTCTTC	CASSPSGGPYNEQFF	NA	NA	15	TRBV6-5	TRBJ2-1
TGCAGTGCTAGTCGGGAGGGGCGCCTAACTAATGAAAAACTGTTTTTT	CSASREGRLTNEKLFF	NA	NA	16	TRBV20-1	TRBJ1-4
TGCGCCAGCAGCCAAGCCCCTAGCACAGATACGCAGTATTTT	CASSQAPSTDTQYF	NA	NA	14	TRBV4-1	TRBJ2-3
TGTGCCAGCAGTGAGAAAGCGGGAGGGATCACAGATACGCAGTATTTT	CASSEKAGGITDTQYF	NA	TRBD2	16	TRBV6-1	TRBJ2-3
TGTGCCACCAGTGACCGACAGGAACCCTCCTACGAGCAGTACTTC	CATSDRQEPSYEQYF	NA	NA	15	TRBV24-1	TRBJ2-7
TGTGCCAGCAGCCCCCGGGGCACCGGGGAGCTGTTTTTT	CASSPRGTGELFF	NA	NA	13	TRBV3-1/TRBV3-2	TRBJ2-2
TGTGCCAGCAGTGAACGGTATCAAGAGACCCAGTACTTC	CASSERYQETQYF	NA	NA	13	TRBV2	TRBJ2-5
TGTGCCATCAGTGGAGAGGGAGGGTCGAACACCGGGGAGCTGTTTTTT	CAISGEGGSNTGELFF	NA	TRBD2	16	TRBV10-3	TRBJ2-2
TGTGCCAGCAGCCGCCCCCTGGACAGATTAACCTACGAGCAGTACTTC	CASSRPLDRLTYEQYF	NA	NA	16	TRBV11-3	TRBJ2-7
TGCGCCACCCAAAGGACAGGGACTGGAAACACCATATATTTT	CATQRTGTGNTIYF	NA	TRBD1	14	TRBV10-2	TRBJ1-3
TGTGCCAGCAGTTCCTCCGGGACAGGGGGCCCCAATCAGCCCCAGCATTTT	CASSSSGTGGPNQPQHF	NA	TRBD1	17	TRBV27	TRBJ1-5
TGTGCCACCGCTGAACAGGGGTATAGGTCCTACGAGCAGTACTTC	CATAEQGYRSYEQYF	NA	TRBD1	15	TRBV24-1	TRBJ2-7
TGCGCCAGCAGGCCAGATTATAATTCACCCCTCCACTTT	CASRPDYNSPLHF	NA	NA	13	TRBV5-1	TRBJ1-6
TGTGCCAGCAGTGATGAGCTCTATGGCTACACCTTC	CASSDELYGYTF	few	NA	12	TRBV6-4	TRBJ1-2
TGCGCCAGCAGCCCCATTCAAGAGACCCAGTACTTC	CASSPIQETQYF	NA	NA	12	TRBV5-1	TRBJ2-5
TGCGCCAGCAGGGCCGGGACAGGGGGCTTTGACGAGCAGTACTTC	CASRAGTGGFDEQYF	NA	TRBD1	15	TRBV5-1	TRBJ2-7
TGTGCCATCAGTTCAGGGACTGAAGCTTTCTTT	CAISSGTEAFF	NA	NA	11	TRBV10-3	TRBJ1-1
TGTGCCAGCAGCTACCAGGGGGGAAATCAGCCCCAGCATTTT	CASSYQGGNQPQHF	NA	TRBD1	14	TRBV7-9	TRBJ1-5
TGTGCCAGCAGTTTAAGTAGCGGGGGCTACGAGCAGTACTTC	CASSLSSGGYEQYF	NA	TRBD2	14	TRBV27	TRBJ2-7
TGTGCCAGCAGTCCCTCGACAGGGGAGGTGGCTGAAGCTTTCTTT	CASSPSTGEVAEAFF	NA	TRBD1	15	TRBV28	TRBJ1-1
TGTGCCAGCAGTTCTCAGGGGACGGACACTGAAGCTTTCTTT	CASSSQGTDTEAFF	NA	NA	14	TRBV6-5	TRBJ1-1
TGTGCCACCAGCTTGACCCTGGGGGCACGGGAGACCCAGTACTTC	CATSLTLGARETQYF	NA	NA	15	TRBV15	TRBJ2-5
TGTGCCAGCTCACCACCGGGAGGGTACGAGCAGTACTTC	CASSPPGGYEQYF	NA	TRBD2	13	TRBV18	TRBJ2-7
TGTGCCACCAGTTACGGCGGGAGGCAAGAGACCCAGTACTTC	CATSYGGRQETQYF	NA	TRBD2	14	TRBV24-1	TRBJ2-5
TGTGCCAGCTCACCCGCGCGGGGAAGAGACGAGCAGTACTTC	CASSPARGRDEQYF	NA	NA	14	TRBV18	TRBJ2-7
TGTGCCAGCAGCAGACAGCGGGGGAGCACAGATACGCAGTATTTT	CASSRQRGSTDTQYF	NA	TRBD2	15	TRBV7-3	TRBJ2-3
TGTGCCAGCAGCTACGGGACCCCGGAGGGTGAGACCCAGTACTTC	CASSYGTPEGETQYF	NA	NA	15	TRBV11-1	TRBJ2-5
TGTGCCAGCAGAGAAGCGGGAGTCTCCTACAATGAGCAGTTCTTC	CASREAGVSYNEQFF	NA	TRBD2	15	TRBV28	TRBJ2-1
TGTGCCAGCATCCGGGGGGGCCCGTCCTACGAGCAGTACTTC	CASIRGGPSYEQYF	medium-sized	TRBD2	14	TRBV28	TRBJ2-7
TGTGCCAGCAGTTTAACAGGTACCGATGGCTACACCTTC	CASSLTGTDGYTF	NA	NA	13	TRBV6-5	TRBJ1-2